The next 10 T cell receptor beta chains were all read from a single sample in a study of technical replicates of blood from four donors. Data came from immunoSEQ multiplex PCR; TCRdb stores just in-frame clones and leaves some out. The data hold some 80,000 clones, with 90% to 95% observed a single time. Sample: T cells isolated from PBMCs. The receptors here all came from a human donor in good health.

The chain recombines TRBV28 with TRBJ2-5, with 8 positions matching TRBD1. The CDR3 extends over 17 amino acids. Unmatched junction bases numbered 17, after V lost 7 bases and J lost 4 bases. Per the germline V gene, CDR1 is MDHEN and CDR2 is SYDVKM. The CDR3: CASKPRAGGLIRETQYF. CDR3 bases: TGTGCCAGCAAGCCCAGGGCAGGGGGCTTGATTAGAGAGACCCAGTACTTC.

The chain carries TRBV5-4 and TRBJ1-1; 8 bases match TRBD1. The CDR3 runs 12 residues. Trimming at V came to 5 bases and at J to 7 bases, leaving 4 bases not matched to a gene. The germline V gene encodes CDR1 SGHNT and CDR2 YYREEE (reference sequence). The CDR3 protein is CASRLDRGEAFF. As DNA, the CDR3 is TGTGCCAGCAGACTCGACAGGGGTGAAGCTTTCTTT.

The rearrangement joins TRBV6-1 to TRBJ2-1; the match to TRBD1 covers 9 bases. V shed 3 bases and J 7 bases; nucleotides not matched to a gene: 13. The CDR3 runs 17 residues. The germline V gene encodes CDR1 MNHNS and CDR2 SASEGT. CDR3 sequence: CASSDRRWGQGWNEQFF. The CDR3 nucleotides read TGTGCCAGCAGTGATAGGAGGTGGGGACAGGGATGGAATGAGCAGTTCTTC.

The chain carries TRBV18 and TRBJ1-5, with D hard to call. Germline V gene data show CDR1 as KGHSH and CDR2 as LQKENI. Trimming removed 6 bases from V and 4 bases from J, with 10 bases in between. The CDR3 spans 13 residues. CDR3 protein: CASSSTQNQPQHF. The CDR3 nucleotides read TGTGCCAGCTCCTCCACCCAGAATCAGCCCCAGCATTTT. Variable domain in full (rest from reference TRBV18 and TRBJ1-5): NAGVMQNPRHLVRRRGQEARLRCSPMKGHSHVYWYRQLPEEGLKFMVYLQKENIIDESGMPKERFSAEFPKEGPSILRIQQVVRGDSAAYFCASSSTQNQPQHFGDGTRLSIL.

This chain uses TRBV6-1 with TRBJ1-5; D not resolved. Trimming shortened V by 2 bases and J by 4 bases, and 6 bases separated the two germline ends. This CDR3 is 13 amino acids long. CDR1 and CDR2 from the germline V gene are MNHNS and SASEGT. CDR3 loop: CASSEQWNQPQHF. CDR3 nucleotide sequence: TGTGCCAGCAGTGAACAGTGGAATCAGCCCCAGCATTTT.

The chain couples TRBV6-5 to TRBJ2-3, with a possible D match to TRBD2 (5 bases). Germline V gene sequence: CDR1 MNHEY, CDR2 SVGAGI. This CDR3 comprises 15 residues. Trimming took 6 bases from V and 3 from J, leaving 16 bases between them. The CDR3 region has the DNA TGTGCCAGCAGCCACGGTGGGAGCCAAACAGATACGCAGTATTTT. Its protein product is CASSHGGSQTDTQYF.

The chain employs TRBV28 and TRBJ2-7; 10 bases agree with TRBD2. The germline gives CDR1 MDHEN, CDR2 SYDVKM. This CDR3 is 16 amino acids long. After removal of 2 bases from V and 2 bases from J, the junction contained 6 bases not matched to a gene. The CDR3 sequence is CASSLLFLAGAYEQYF. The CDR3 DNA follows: TGTGCCAGCAGTTTACTATTTCTAGCGGGGGCCTACGAGCAGTACTTC.

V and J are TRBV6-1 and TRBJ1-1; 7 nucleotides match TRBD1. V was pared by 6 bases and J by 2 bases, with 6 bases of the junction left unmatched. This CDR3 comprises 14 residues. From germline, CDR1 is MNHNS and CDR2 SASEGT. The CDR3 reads CASSPGQFNTEAFF. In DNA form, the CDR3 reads TGTGCCAGCAGCCCGGGACAGTTCAACACTGAAGCTTTCTTT.

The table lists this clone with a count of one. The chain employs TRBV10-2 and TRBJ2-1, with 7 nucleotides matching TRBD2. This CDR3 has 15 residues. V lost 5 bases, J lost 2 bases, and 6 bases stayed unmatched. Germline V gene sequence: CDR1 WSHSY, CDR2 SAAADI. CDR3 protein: CASSMTAGAYNEQFF. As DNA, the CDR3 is TGCGCCAGCAGTATGACGGCGGGAGCCTACAATGAGCAGTTCTTC.

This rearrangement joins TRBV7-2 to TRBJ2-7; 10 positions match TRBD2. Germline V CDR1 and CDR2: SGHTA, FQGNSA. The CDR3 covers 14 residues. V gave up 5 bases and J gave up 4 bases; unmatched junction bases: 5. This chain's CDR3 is CASSPLAGDYEQYF. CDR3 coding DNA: TGTGCCAGCAGCCCTCTAGCGGGAGATTACGAGCAGTACTTC. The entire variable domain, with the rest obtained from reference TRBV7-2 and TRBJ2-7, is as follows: GAGVSQSPSNKVTEKGKDVELRCDPISGHTALYWYRQSLGQGLEFLIYFQGNSAPDKSGLPSDRFSAERTGGSVSTLTIQRTQQEDSAVYLCASSPLAGDYEQYFGPGTRLTVT.